The 14 T cell receptor beta chains presented below share a single source sample, sequenced in a study of identical twins. TCRdb re-derived calls from the 5' RACE reads in MiXCR, one entry per CDR3 protein. The sample has about 1.7 million distinct CDR3 sequences, about 31% seen once. Sequenced sample: cord blood. These receptors were collected from a newborn girl in good health.

This clonotype appeared many times. The V gene is TRBV4-2, the J gene TRBJ2-4; 8 bases match TRBD2. Per germline, CDR1 LGHNA and CDR2 YNFKEQ. CDR3 size: 16 residues. V was clipped by 0 bases and J by 0 bases; unmatched bases: 1. The chain's CDR3 is CASSQDGRGAKNIQYF. CDR3 nucleotide sequence: TGTGCCAGCAGCCAAGACGGGAGGGGAGCCAAAAACATTCAGTACTTC.

This chain uses TRBV6-5 with TRBJ1-2, with TRBD1 matching 8 bases. Germline CDR1 reads MNHEY; CDR2 reads SVGAGI. There are 14 residues in the CDR3. After removal of 7 bases from V and 4 bases from J, the junction contained 8 bases not matched to a gene. In DNA form, the CDR3 reads TGTGCCAGCAAAAGGACAGGGACTACCTATGGCTACACCTTC. Translating it yields CASKRTGTTYGYTF.

The chain links TRBV20-1 to TRBJ2-7, with 8 bases identical to TRBD2. Losses at the gene ends were 3 bases for V and 4 bases for J; bases not matched to a gene: 14. CDR3 length equals 16 residues. Germline assignment: CDR1 DFQATT and CDR2 SNEGSKA (reference sequence). In DNA form, the CDR3 reads TGCAGTGCTAGTTGGGAAATAGCGGGATCCCGATACGAGCAGTACTTC. This encodes CSASWEIAGSRYEQYF.

This clonotype was picked up a small number of times. A much larger clone lies one base from this, so it may be a read error. V is TRBV2 and J is TRBJ1-1, with a tentative D call TRBD1 (5 bases). The CDR3 contains 12 residues. Between the trimmed V and J ends, which lost 6 bases and 3 bases, there was a span of 8 bases. CDR1 and CDR2 (germline): SNHLY, FYNNEI. Written as DNA, the CDR3 is TGTGCCAGCAGCCACAGGTACACTGAAGCTTTCTTT. Amino acid sequence: CASSHRYTEAFF.

The chain couples TRBV7-2 to TRBJ2-7, with a possible D match to TRBD2 (6 bases). Germline CDR1 is SGHTA and CDR2 is FQGNSA. Trimming removed 2 bases at V and 6 bases at J, with 17 bases between. This CDR3 spans 15 amino acids. CDR3: CASSLRLRGTGEQYF. As DNA, the CDR3 is TGTGCCAGCAGCTTACGGCTACGAGGGACTGGCGAGCAGTACTTC.

This clonotype was seen only a few times. The chain recombines TRBV6-1 with TRBJ2-5; perhaps TRBD1 as D (5 bases). V lost 10 bases, J lost 2 bases, and 11 bases lay in between. The CDR3 is made up of 12 amino acids. From germline, CDR1 is MNHNS and CDR2 SASEGT. CDR3 nucleotide sequence: TGTGCCATGGGGCGTGGTCAAGAGACCCAGTACTTC. Its protein product is CAMGRGQETQYF.

This sequence joins TRBV7-9 and TRBJ1-1, with D maybe TRBD1 (6 bases). The CDR3 contains 15 residues. CDR1 and CDR2 (germline): SEHNR, FQNEAQ (reference sequence). Trimming removed 2 bases from V and 3 bases from J, with 13 bases in between. The CDR3 region has the DNA TGTGCCAGCAGCTTAATTGAAGGGGGGGACACTGAAGCTTTCTTT. This encodes CASSLIEGGDTEAFF.

This clonotype showed up just a few times. CDR3 in amino acids: CASSFGGRYYEQYF. The CDR3 DNA reads TGTGCCAGCAGCTTCGGGGGGAGGTACTACGAGCAGTACTTC. The genes are TRBV7-2 and TRBJ2-7, with 7 bases identical to TRBD2. The CDR3 consists of 14 residues. CDR1 SGHTA and CDR2 FQGNSA come from the germline V gene. V trimming: 3 bases; J trimming: 3 bases; junction bases outside the gene matches: 5.

CDR3 sequence reads: CASSLSAEVFYEQYF. DNA for the CDR3: TGTGCCAGCAGTTTATCCGCGGAGGTTTTTTACGAGCAGTACTTC. The rearrangement uses TRBV27 and TRBJ2-5; the D gene is possibly TRBD2 (5 bases). TRBJ2-7 explains the end of the DNA better; the J call may be wrong. Per germline, CDR1 MNHEY and CDR2 SMNVEV (reference sequence). The CDR3 spans 15 residues.

Details on this clonotype: The CDR3 carries no conserved terminal phenylalanine or tryptophan, so it likely arises from a read error. The limits of the CDR3 on the DNA are not certain, so only TCRdb's listed CDR3 is given. The genes are TRBV20-1 and TRBJ2-3; the D call in the table, TRBD1, was not verified against the DNA. The germline CDR1 and CDR2 sequences are DFQATT and SNEGSKA (reference sequence). The CDR3 comprises 14 residues, both ends counted. The CDR3 loop reads CSANLKNAGALRYV.

This clonotype was observed at least ten times. The chain uses TRBV7-6 and TRBJ2-3; D unresolved. Looked up from germline, CDR1 is SGHVS and CDR2 is FNYEAQ. The CDR3 loop spans 14 amino acids. V lost 5 bases and J 3 bases, leaving 12 bases between the germline ends. This CDR3 is CASSGTPRTDTQYF. Written as DNA, the CDR3 is TGTGCCAGCAGCGGCACGCCTAGAACAGATACGCAGTATTTT.

The chain employs TRBV29-1 and TRBJ2-5; D is perhaps TRBD2 (5 bases). The J call could be wrong; TRBJ2-7 is a better fit for the DNA end. CDR1 and CDR2 from the germline V gene are SQVTM and ANQGSEA. The CDR3 has 13 residues. CDR3 in DNA: TGCAGCGTTGAAGATCGATCGGGGTACGAGCAGTACTTC. Residues: CSVEDRSGYEQYF.

This clonotype was seen a handful of times. The V gene is TRBV2, the J gene TRBJ2-3, with D possibly TRBD1 on 5 matching bases. The ends were cut back, 6 bases at V and 4 bases at J, with 11 bases in the middle. This CDR3 comprises 13 residues. Germline-derived CDR1 and CDR2 are SNHLY and FYNNEI. In DNA, the CDR3 is TGTGCCAGCAGGACCGACAGTCCAGATACGCAGTATTTT. It specifies CASRTDSPDTQYF.

A few counts support this clonotype. The CDR3: CASSIGQGGRETQYF. Written as DNA, the CDR3 is TGCGCCAGCAGCATAGGACAGGGCGGTCGGGAGACCCAGTACTTC. This sequence joins TRBV5-1 and TRBJ2-5; 8 positions agree with TRBD1. Germline V gives CDR1 SGHRS, CDR2 YFSETQ. V lost 4 bases, J lost 5 bases, and 10 bases stayed unmatched. The CDR3 is 15 residues long. Full variable domain (missing parts from reference TRBV5-1 and TRBJ2-5): KAGVTQTPRYLIKTRGQQVTLSCSPISGHRSVSWYQQTPGQGLQFLFEYFSETQRNKGNFPGRFSGRQFSNSRSEMNVSTLELGDSALYLCASSIGQGGRETQYFGPGTRLLVL.